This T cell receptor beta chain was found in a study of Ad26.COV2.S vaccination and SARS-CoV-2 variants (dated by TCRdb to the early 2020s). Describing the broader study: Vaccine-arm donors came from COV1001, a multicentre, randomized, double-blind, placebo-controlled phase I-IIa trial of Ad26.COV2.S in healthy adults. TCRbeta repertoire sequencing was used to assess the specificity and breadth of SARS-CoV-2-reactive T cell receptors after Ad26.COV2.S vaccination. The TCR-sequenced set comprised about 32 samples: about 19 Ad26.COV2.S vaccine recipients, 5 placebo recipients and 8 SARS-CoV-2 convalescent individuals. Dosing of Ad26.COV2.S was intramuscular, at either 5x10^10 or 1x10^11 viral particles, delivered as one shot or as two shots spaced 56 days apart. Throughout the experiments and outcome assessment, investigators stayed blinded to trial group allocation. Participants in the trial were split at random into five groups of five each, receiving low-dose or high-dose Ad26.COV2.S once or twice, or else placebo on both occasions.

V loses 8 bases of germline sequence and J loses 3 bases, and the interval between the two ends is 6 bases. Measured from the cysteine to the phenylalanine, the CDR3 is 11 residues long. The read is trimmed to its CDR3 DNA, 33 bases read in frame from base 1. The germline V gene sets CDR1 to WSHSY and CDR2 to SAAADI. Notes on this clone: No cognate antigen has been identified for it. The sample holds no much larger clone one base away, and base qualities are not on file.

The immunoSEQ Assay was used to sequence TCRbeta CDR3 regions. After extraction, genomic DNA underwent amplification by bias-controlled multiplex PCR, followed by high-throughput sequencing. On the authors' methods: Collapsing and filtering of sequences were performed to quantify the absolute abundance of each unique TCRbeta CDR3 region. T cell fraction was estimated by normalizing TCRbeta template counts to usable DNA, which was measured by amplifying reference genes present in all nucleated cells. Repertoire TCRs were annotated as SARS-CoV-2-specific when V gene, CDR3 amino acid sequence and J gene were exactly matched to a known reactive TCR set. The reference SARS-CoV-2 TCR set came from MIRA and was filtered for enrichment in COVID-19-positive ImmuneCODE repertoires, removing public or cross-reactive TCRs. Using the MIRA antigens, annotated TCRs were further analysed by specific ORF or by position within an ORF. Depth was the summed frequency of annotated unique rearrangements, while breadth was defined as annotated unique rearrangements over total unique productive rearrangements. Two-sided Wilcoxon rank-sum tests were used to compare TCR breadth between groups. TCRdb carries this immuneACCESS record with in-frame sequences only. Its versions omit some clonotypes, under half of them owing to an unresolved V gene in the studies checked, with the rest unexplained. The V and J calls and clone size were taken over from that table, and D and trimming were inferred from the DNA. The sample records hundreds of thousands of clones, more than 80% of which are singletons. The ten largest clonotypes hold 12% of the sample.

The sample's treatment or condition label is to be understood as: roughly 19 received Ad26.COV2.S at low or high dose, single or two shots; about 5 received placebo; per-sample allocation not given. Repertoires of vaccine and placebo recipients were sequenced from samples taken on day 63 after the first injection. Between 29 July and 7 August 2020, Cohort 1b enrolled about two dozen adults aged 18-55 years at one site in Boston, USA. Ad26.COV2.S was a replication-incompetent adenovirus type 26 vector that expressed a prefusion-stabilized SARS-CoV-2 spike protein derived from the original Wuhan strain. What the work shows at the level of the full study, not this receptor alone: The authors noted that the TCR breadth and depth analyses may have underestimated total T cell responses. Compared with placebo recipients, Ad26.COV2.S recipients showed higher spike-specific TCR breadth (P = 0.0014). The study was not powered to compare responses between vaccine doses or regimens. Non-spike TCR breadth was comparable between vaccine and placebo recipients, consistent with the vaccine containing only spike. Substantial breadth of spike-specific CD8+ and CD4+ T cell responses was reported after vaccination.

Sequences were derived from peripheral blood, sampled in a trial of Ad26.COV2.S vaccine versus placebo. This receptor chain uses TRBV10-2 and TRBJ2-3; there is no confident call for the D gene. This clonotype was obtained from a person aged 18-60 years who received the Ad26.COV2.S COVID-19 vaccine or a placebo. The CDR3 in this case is CASGNTDTQYF. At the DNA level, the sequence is TGCGCCAGCGGAAATACAGATACGCAGTATTTT.